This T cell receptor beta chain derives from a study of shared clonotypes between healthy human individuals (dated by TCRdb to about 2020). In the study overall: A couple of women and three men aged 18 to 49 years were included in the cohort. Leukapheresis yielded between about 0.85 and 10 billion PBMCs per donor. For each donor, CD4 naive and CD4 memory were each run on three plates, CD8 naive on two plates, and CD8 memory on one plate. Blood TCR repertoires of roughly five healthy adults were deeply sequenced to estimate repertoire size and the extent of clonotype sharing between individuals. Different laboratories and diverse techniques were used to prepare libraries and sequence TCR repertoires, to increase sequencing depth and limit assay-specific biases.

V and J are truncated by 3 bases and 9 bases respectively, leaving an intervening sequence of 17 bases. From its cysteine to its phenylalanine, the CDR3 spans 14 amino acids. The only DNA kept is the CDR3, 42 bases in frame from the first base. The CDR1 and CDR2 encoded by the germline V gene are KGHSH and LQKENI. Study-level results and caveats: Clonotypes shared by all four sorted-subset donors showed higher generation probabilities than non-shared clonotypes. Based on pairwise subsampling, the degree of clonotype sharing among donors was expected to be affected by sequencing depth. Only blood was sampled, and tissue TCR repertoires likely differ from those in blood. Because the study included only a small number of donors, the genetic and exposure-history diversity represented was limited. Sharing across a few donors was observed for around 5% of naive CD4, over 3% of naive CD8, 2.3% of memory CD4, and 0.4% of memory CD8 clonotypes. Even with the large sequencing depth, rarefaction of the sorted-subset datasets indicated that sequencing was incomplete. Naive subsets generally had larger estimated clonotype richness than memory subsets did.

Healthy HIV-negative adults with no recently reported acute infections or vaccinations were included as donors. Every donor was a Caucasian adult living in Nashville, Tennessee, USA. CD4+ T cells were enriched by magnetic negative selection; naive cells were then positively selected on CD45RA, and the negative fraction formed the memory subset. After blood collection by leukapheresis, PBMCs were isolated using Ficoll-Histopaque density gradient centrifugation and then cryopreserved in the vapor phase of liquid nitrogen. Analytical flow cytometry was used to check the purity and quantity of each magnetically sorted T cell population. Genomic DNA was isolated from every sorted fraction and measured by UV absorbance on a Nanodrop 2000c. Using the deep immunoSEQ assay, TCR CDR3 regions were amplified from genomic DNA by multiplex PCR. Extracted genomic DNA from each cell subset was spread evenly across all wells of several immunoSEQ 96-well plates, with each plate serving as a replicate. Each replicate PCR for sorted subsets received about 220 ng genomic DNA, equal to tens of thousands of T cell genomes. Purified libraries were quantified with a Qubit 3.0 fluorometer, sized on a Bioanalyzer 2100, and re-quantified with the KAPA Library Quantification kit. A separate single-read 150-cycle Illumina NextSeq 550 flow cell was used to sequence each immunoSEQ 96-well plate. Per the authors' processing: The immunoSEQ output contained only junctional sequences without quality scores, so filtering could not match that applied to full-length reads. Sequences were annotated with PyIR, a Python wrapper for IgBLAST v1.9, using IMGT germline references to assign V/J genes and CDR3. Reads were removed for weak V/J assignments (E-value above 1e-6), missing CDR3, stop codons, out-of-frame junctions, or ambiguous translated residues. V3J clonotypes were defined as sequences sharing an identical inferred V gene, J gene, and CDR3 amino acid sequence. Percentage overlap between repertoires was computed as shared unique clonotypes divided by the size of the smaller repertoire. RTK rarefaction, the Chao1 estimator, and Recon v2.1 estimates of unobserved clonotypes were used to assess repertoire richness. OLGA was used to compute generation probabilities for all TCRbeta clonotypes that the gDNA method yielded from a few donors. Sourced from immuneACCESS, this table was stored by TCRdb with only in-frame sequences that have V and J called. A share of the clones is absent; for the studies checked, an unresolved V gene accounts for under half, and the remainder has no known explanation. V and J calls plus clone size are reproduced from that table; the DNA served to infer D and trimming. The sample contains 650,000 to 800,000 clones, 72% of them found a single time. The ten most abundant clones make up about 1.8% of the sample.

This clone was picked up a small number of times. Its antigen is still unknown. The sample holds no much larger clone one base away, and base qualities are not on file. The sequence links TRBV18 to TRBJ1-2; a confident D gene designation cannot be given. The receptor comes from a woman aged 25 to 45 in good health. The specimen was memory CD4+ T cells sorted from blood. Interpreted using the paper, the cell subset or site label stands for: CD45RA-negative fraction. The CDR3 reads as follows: CASSPETAAARYTF. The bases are TGTGCCAGCTCACCTGAGACGGCGGCCGCGCGCTACACCTTC. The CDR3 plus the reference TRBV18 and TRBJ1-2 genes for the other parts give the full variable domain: NAGVMQNPRHLVRRRGQEARLRCSPMKGHSHVYWYRQLPEEGLKFMVYLQKENIIDESGMPKERFSAEFPKEGPSILRIQQVVRGDSAAYFCASSPETAAARYTFGSGTRLTVV.